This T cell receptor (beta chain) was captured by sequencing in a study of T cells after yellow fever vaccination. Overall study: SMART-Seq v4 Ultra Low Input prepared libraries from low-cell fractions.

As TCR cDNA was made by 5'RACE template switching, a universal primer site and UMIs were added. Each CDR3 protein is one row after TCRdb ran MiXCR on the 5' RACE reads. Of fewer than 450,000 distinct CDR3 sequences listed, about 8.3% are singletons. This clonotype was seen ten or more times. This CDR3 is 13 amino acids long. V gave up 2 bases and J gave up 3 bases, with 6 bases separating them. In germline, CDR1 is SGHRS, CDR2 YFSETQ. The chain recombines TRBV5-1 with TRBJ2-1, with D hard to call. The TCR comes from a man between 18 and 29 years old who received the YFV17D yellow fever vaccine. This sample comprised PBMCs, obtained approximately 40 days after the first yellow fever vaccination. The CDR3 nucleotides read TGCGCCAGCAGCTTAGGCAACTACAATGAGCAGTTCTTC. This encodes CASSLGNYNEQFF. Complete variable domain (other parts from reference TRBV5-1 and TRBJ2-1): KAGVTQTPRYLIKTRGQQVTLSCSPISGHRSVSWYQQTPGQGLQFLFEYFSETQRNKGNFPGRFSGRQFSNSRSEMNVSTLELGDSALYLCASSLGNYNEQFFGPGTRLTVL.